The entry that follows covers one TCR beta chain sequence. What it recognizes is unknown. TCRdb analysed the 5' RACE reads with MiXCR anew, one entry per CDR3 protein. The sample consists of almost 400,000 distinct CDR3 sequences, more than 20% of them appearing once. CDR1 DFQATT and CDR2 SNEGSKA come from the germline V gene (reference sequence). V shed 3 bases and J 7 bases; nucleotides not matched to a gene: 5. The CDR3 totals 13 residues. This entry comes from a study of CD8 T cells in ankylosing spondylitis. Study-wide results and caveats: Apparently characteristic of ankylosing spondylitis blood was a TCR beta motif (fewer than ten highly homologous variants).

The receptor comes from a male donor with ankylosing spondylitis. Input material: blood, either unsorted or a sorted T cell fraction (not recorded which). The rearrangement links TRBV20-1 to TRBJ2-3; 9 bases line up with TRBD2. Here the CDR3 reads CSASSGSRYTQYF. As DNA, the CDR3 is TGCAGTGCTAGTAGCGGGAGTAGGTATACGCAGTATTTT.